Listed below are T cell receptor beta chains from one sample, sequenced in a study of read filtering for tumor transcriptome and immune sequencing. Via MiXCR, TCRdb re-called the reads, giving one row per CDR3 protein. The data hold about 5,800 distinct CDR3 sequences, with about 20% observed a single time. The sequencing input was a population of CD138-negative cells sorted from bone marrow. Source of these receptors: a donor at least 40 years old with multiple myeloma. Both conserved end residues are part of each CDR3. Fields, in order: J gene, V gene, clone size, D gene, CDR3 protein, CDR3 DNA. D genes are given only for firm matches. Size is omitted from some rows. Given values are once, few, many or a class for expanded clones.

j_call: TRBJ1-1; v_call: TRBV2; clone_size: many; d_call: .; cdr3_aa: CASSEGAATGAFF; cdr3_nt: TGTGCCAGCAGTGAAGGTGCGGCAACCGGGGCTTTCTTT
j_call: TRBJ2-1; v_call: TRBV7-2; clone_size: large; d_call: .; cdr3_aa: CASSSLGLSDEQFF; cdr3_nt: TGTGCCAGCAGCTCGCTGGGACTCAGCGATGAGCAGTTCTTC
j_call: TRBJ2-1; v_call: TRBV5-4; clone_size: many; d_call: TRBD2; cdr3_aa: CASSLASGSSYNEQFF; cdr3_nt: TGTGCCAGCAGCTTGGCTAGCGGGAGCTCCTACAATGAGCAGTTCTTC
j_call: TRBJ1-1; v_call: TRBV5-1; clone_size: .; d_call: .; cdr3_aa: CVSSFGQYRTEAFF; cdr3_nt: TGCGTCAGCAGCTTTGGACAGTACCGCACTGAAGCTTTCTTT
j_call: TRBJ1-2; v_call: TRBV7-6; clone_size: many; d_call: .; cdr3_aa: CASSLEVGGLYGYTF; cdr3_nt: TGTGCCAGCAGCTTAGAAGTCGGAGGGCTCTATGGCTACACCTTC
j_call: TRBJ2-6; v_call: TRBV29-1; clone_size: .; d_call: .; cdr3_aa: CSTGDSGANVVTF; cdr3_nt: TGCAGCACTGGGGACTCCGGGGCCAACGTCGTGACTTTC
j_call: TRBJ1-5; v_call: TRBV20-1; clone_size: many; d_call: .; cdr3_aa: CSARAVRALDQPQHF; cdr3_nt: TGCAGTGCTAGAGCGGTCAGGGCACTTGATCAGCCCCAGCATTTT
j_call: TRBJ2-7; v_call: TRBV27; clone_size: medium-sized; d_call: TRBD1; cdr3_aa: CASRPSTGVTSEQYF; cdr3_nt: TGTGCCAGCAGACCGTCGACAGGGGTGACGAGCGAGCAGTACTTC
j_call: TRBJ1-1; v_call: TRBV5-1; clone_size: many; d_call: TRBD1; cdr3_aa: CASSLEGAHTEAFF; cdr3_nt: TGCGCCAGCAGCTTGGAGGGGGCGCACACTGAAGCTTTCTTT
j_call: TRBJ2-7; v_call: TRBV7-7; clone_size: medium-sized; d_call: .; cdr3_aa: CASSPGTDIYEQYF; cdr3_nt: TGTGCTAGCAGCCCCGGGACCGATATCTACGAGCAGTACTTC
j_call: TRBJ2-7; v_call: TRBV11-2; clone_size: medium-sized; d_call: .; cdr3_aa: CASSFGAGPYEQYF; cdr3_nt: TGTGCCAGCAGCTTTGGAGCGGGCCCCTACGAGCAGTACTTC
j_call: TRBJ2-7; v_call: TRBV25-1; clone_size: medium-sized; d_call: .; cdr3_aa: CASSDPTILPPYEQYF; cdr3_nt: TGTGCCAGCAGTGATCCGACTATCCTGCCCCCATACGAGCAGTACTTC
j_call: TRBJ2-3; v_call: TRBV24-1; clone_size: many; d_call: .; cdr3_aa: CATSGIWGRGRDTQYF; cdr3_nt: TGTGCCACCAGTGGCATTTGGGGCAGGGGAAGAGATACGCAGTATTTT
j_call: TRBJ2-4; v_call: TRBV6-6; clone_size: medium-sized; d_call: TRBD1; cdr3_aa: CASSSTGAAKNIQYF; cdr3_nt: TGTGCCAGCAGTTCGACAGGGGCAGCCAAAAACATTCAGTACTTC
j_call: TRBJ2-7; v_call: TRBV20-1; clone_size: .; d_call: TRBD2; cdr3_aa: CSALAGSSYEHYF; cdr3_nt: TGCAGTGCCCTAGCGGGGAGCTCCTACGAGCATTACTTC
j_call: TRBJ2-3; v_call: TRBV28; clone_size: medium-sized; d_call: TRBD1; cdr3_aa: CASSLLFRQGVSRTQYF; cdr3_nt: TGTGCCAGCAGTTTATTATTCAGACAGGGGGTTTCGCGGACGCAGTATTTT
j_call: TRBJ2-5; v_call: TRBV5-1; clone_size: medium-sized; d_call: TRBD1; cdr3_aa: CASSWAGQGRETQYF; cdr3_nt: TGCGCCAGCAGCTGGGCCGGACAGGGAAGAGAGACCCAGTACTTC
j_call: TRBJ2-3; v_call: TRBV4-2; clone_size: .; d_call: TRBD2; cdr3_aa: CASSLLAGEVRDTRYF; cdr3_nt: TGTGCCAGCAGCTTACTAGCGGGAGAGGTGAGAGATACGCGTTATTTT
j_call: TRBJ2-1; v_call: TRBV14; clone_size: many; d_call: TRBD2; cdr3_aa: CASSQDIAAGGHLLFF; cdr3_nt: TGTGCCAGCAGCCAAGATATAGCGGCGGGAGGCCACCTATTGTTCTTC
j_call: TRBJ1-1; v_call: TRBV20-1; clone_size: many; d_call: TRBD1; cdr3_aa: CSATKDRDRSVFSTEAFF; cdr3_nt: TGCAGTGCTACTAAAGACAGGGATCGGTCCGTCTTTTCCACTGAAGCTTTCTTT